Given below is one T cell receptor beta chain in context. Method: immunoSEQ multiplex PCR; TCRdb's copy keeps in-frame clones and lacks some. The sample holds roughly 430,000 clones, approximately 86% seen once. This sample stems from a study of blood T cell repertoires in COVID-19. Study information: Some COVID-19 samples were acute and others convalescent; all came from the United States, Italy and Spain.

The CDR3 sequence is 17 residues long. Germline V CDR1 and CDR2: SGHNT, YYREEE (reference sequence). Trimming cost V 3 bases and J 4 bases, with 21 bases left between them. Sequenced input: PBMCs or T cells enriched from blood (not recorded which). The chain combines TRBV5-4 with TRBJ2-3, with D maybe TRBD2 (6 bases). This receptor was obtained from a woman in her forties with acute COVID-19. The CDR3 DNA reads TGTGCCAGCAGCTCCCCCCGGGGGTTCCCCGCCGCAGATACGCAGTATTTT. Translation gives CASSSPRGFPAADTQYF.